These T cell receptor beta chains were read from a single sample in a study of T cell repertoires in cytomegalovirus infection. Their recognized antigens are unknown. TCRdb recomputed calls from the reads with MiXCR, one row per CDR3 protein. The profile shows fewer than 1,000,000 distinct CDR3 sequences, 30% to 40% of them singletons. Source: cultured CD8+ T cells from PBMCs, taken from culture after CMV antigen stimulation. The receptors were gathered from a human donor in good health (CMV status not recorded). Some clones in this sample may be carry-over from other donors' samples. The CDR3 runs from the conserved cysteine through the conserved F or W. D genes are given only for firm matches. Clone size is not always given. Where it is, it says once, few, many or a class for expanded clones.

j_call clone_size v_call d_call cdr3_aa cdr3_nt
TRBJ2-1 few TRBV6-5 . CASSYFPGDEQFF TGTGCCAGCAGTTACTTCCCGGGGGATGAGCAGTTCTTC
TRBJ1-1 . TRBV11-2 . CASSRWDRRLNTEAFF TGTGCCAGCAGCCGATGGGACCGGAGGCTGAACACTGAAGCTTTCTTT
TRBJ2-2 . TRBV28 . CASSWRQRELFF TGTGCCAGCAGTTGGCGGCAACGCGAGCTGTTTTTT
TRBJ1-5 few TRBV15 TRBD1 CATSRDRDSDSNQPQHF TGTGCCACCAGCAGAGATCGGGACAGCGATAGCAATCAGCCCCAGCATTTT
TRBJ2-3 . TRBV14 . CASSQDWAGADTDTQYF TGTGCCAGCAGCCAAGATTGGGCAGGGGCGGACACAGATACGCAGTATTTT
TRBJ1-5 . TRBV6-5 . CASSKGWQGDQPQHF TGTGCCAGCAGTAAGGGGTGGCAGGGCGATCAGCCCCAGCATTTT
TRBJ2-2 few TRBV15 . CATSRRRQDTGELFF TGTGCCACCAGCAGACGAAGACAGGACACCGGGGAGCTGTTTTTT
TRBJ2-3 . TRBV7-9 TRBD1 CASSSSYPPPRARGLVEDTQYF TGTGCCAGCAGCTCGTCCTATCCTCCCCCTAGGGCAAGGGGGCTTGTGGAAGATACGCAGTATTTT
TRBJ2-1 once TRBV3-1 . CASSQGKGRGGEQFF TGTGCCAGCTCTCAAGGGAAGGGCAGGGGAGGTGAGCAGTTCTTC
TRBJ2-3 . TRBV4-1 . CASSQDGDGGTDTQYF TGCGCCAGCAGCCAAGATGGGGACGGAGGTACAGATACGCAGTATTTT
TRBJ2-3 . TRBV2 TRBD2 CASRGLGEIPSTDTQYF TGTGCCAGCAGGGGACTAGGGGAAATTCCTAGCACAGATACGCAGTATTTT
TRBJ1-4 few TRBV6-2/TRBV6-3 . CASTTPGHLLEKLFF TGTGCCAGCACAACCCCGGGACACCTTCTTGAAAAACTGTTTTTT
TRBJ2-1 . TRBV27 TRBD2 CASRTSGGPLNEQFF TGTGCCAGTCGGACTAGCGGGGGCCCCCTCAATGAGCAGTTCTTC
TRBJ2-7 . TRBV7-9 TRBD1 CASSLGTGALYEQYF TGTGCCAGCAGCTTGGGGACAGGGGCGTTGTACGAGCAGTACTTC
TRBJ2-7 few TRBV7-6 TRBD1 CASSAPDRGHIEQYF TGTGCCAGCAGCGCCCCGGACAGGGGGCATATCGAGCAGTACTTC
TRBJ1-1 . TRBV7-9 . CASSLEGTTTEAFF TGTGCCAGCAGCTTAGAGGGCACCACCACTGAAGCTTTCTTT
TRBJ1-2 few TRBV20-1 . CSARDRGYVGGYTF TGCAGTGCTAGAGATCGGGGTTACGTGGGAGGCTACACCTTC
TRBJ1-2 . TRBV14 . CASSQDRTPVFGYTF TGTGCCAGCAGCCAAGACCGCACGCCCGTCTTTGGCTACACCTTC
TRBJ1-4 . TRBV27 TRBD1 CASSSLQTGGFEKLFF TGTGCCAGCAGTTCTCTTCAGACAGGGGGATTTGAAAAACTGTTTTTT
TRBJ1-5 few TRBV7-4 . CASSLSDFNQPQHF TGTGCCAGCAGTTTATCGGACTTCAATCAGCCCCAGCATTTT
TRBJ1-1 . TRBV5-3 . CASSLQRVNTEAFF TGTGCCAGCAGCTTGCAGCGGGTGAACACTGAAGCTTTCTTT
TRBJ2-1 . TRBV6-2/TRBV6-3 TRBD2 CASSLRTSGGPYNEQFF TGTGCCAGCAGCTTACGGACTAGCGGGGGCCCTTACAATGAGCAGTTCTTC
TRBJ1-5 . TRBV7-2 . CASSLEYNQAGQPQHF TGTGCCAGCAGCTTAGAGTACAATCAAGCAGGGCAGCCCCAGCATTTT
TRBJ2-7 . TRBV13 TRBD2 CASSLAGTSGGRSSYEQYF TGTGCCAGCAGCTTAGCCGGGACTAGCGGGGGCAGGAGCTCCTACGAGCAGTACTTC
TRBJ2-3 once TRBV11-3 TRBD1 CASSAWTGGTDTQYF TGTGCCAGCAGCGCCTGGACAGGGGGGACAGATACGCAGTATTTT
TRBJ1-5 many TRBV12-3/TRBV12-4 . CASSSGGYSNQPQHF TGTGCCAGCAGTTCGGGAGGATATAGCAATCAGCCCCAGCATTTT
TRBJ1-5 . TRBV10-3 . CAISESSSDQPQHF TGTGCCATCAGTGAGTCTTCTTCGGATCAGCCCCAGCATTTT
TRBJ2-3 few TRBV11-1 . CASSLSREGDYHIAQYF TGTGCCAGCAGCTTAAGTCGAGAGGGTGATTACCACATTGCGCAGTATTTT
TRBJ1-5 few TRBV19 . CASSIQDLSNQPQHF TGTGCCAGTAGTATACAGGACCTCAGCAATCAGCCCCAGCATTTT
TRBJ2-1 few TRBV24-1 . CATSDARGNEQFF TGTGCCACCAGTGATGCTAGGGGCAATGAGCAGTTCTTC
TRBJ2-1 . TRBV10-3 . CAISQIINEQFF TGTGCCATCAGTCAGATAATCAATGAGCAGTTCTTC
TRBJ2-5 . TRBV19 TRBD1 CASSTFVSGGTQETQYF TGTGCCAGTAGTACTTTCGTCTCAGGGGGAACACAAGAGACCCAGTACTTC
TRBJ2-2 many TRBV11-1 . CASLDSGANTGELFF TGTGCCAGCCTAGACTCTGGAGCTAACACCGGGGAGCTGTTTTTT
TRBJ1-4 few TRBV5-1 TRBD1 CASSVGQGNEKLFF TGCGCCAGCAGCGTGGGACAGGGGAACGAAAAACTGTTTTTT
TRBJ2-1 . TRBV15 TRBD2 CATSPTSGVDNEQFF TGTGCCACCAGCCCTACTAGCGGGGTTGACAATGAGCAGTTCTTC
TRBJ1-2 . TRBV7-6 . CASSLAYREGYGYTF TGTGCCAGCAGCTTAGCGTACAGGGAGGGCTATGGCTACACCTTC
TRBJ1-5 . TRBV6-1 TRBD1 CASGSTGEVNQPQHF TGTGCCAGCGGATCGACAGGGGAGGTCAATCAGCCCCAGCATTTT
TRBJ2-2 . TRBV4-1 . CASSLGRATGELFF TGCGCCAGCAGCCTCGGCAGGGCTACCGGGGAGCTGTTTTTT
TRBJ2-1 many TRBV7-2 TRBD1 CASSRRRQGNTQLNYNEQFF TGTGCCAGCAGCCGACGTCGACAGGGGAATACCCAGCTAAACTACAATGAGCAGTTCTTC
TRBJ2-1 few TRBV4-1 . CASGAEYNEQFF TGCGCCAGCGGGGCGGAATACAATGAGCAGTTCTTC
TRBJ2-7 . TRBV14 TRBD1 CASSPRYPDRGDENEQYF TGTGCCAGCAGCCCTAGATACCCGGACAGGGGGGATGAGAACGAGCAGTACTTC
TRBJ1-1 . TRBV11-2 TRBD1 CASSQAGTGEAFF TGTGCCAGCAGCCAGGCCGGGACAGGGGAAGCTTTCTTT
TRBJ2-1 few TRBV12-5 . CASGLVINEQFF TGTGCTAGTGGTTTGGTAATCAATGAGCAGTTCTTC
TRBJ1-5 . TRBV6-5 . CASSSRAGLSNQPQHF TGTGCCAGCAGTTCCCGGGCAGGTCTTAGCAATCAGCCCCAGCATTTT
TRBJ1-5 few TRBV12-3/TRBV12-4 . CASSLGLAEPQHF TGTGCCAGCAGTTTAGGTCTTGCGGAGCCCCAGCATTTT
TRBJ1-5 many TRBV6-2/TRBV6-3 . CASSYSTRPQHF TGTGCCAGCAGTTACTCGACCCGGCCCCAGCATTTT
TRBJ2-6 once TRBV7-9 TRBD1 CASSHGQDSGANVLTF TGTGCCAGCAGCCACGGACAGGATTCTGGGGCCAACGTCCTGACTTTC
TRBJ2-1 few TRBV5-4 . CASSLEGNPYNEQFF TGTGCCAGCAGCCTCGAGGGGAATCCCTACAATGAGCAGTTCTTC
TRBJ1-5 few TRBV2 . CASSEERGSGVNQPQHF TGTGCCAGCAGTGAAGAAAGGGGTTCGGGGGTCAATCAGCCCCAGCATTTT
TRBJ1-5 . TRBV27 . CASSSGGGGYQPQHF TGTGCCAGCAGTTCTGGAGGGGGAGGGTATCAGCCCCAGCATTTT
TRBJ2-3 few TRBV12-5 . CASGQNWGVTTDTQYF TGTGCTAGTGGGCAGAACTGGGGGGTTACAACAGATACGCAGTATTTT
TRBJ2-1 many TRBV7-2 . CASSLGPYTGDEQFF TGTGCCAGCAGCTTAGGGCCGTACACCGGGGATGAGCAGTTCTTC